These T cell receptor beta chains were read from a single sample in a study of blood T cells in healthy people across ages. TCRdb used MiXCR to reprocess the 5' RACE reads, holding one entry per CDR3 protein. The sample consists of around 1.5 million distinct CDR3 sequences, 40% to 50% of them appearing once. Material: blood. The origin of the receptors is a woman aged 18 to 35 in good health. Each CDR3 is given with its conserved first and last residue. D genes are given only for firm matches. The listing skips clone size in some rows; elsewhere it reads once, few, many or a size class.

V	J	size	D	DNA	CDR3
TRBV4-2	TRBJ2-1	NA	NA	TGTGCCAGCAGCCAAGGGTACGGAATCTCCTACAATGAGCAGTTCTTC	CASSQGYGISYNEQFF
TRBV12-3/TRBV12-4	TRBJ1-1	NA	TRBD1	TGTGTCAGCAGTTTGAGGGTAGGACAGGGGACGCGCGCTTTCTTT	CVSSLRVGQGTRAFF
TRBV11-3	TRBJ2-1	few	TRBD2	TGTGCCAGCAGCTTCGCTAGCGGGAACCCCTACAATGAGCAGTTCTTC	CASSFASGNPYNEQFF
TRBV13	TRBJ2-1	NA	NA	TGTGCCAGCAGCTTGGGTCTCAACTCCTACAATGAGCAGTTCTTC	CASSLGLNSYNEQFF
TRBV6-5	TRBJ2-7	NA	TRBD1	TGTGCCAGCAGTTATGACAGGGGGCGATACGAGCAGTACTTC	CASSYDRGRYEQYF
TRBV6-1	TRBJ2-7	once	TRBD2	TGTGCCAGCAGTGAACCTAGCGGCCACCACGAGCAGTACTTC	CASSEPSGHHEQYF
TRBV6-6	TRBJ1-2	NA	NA	TGTGCCAGCAGACGACCGGGACAACGAAATGGCTACACCTTC	CASRRPGQRNGYTF
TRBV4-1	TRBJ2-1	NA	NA	TGCGCCAGCAGCCAACCCAGACGGGGGGCGAGCTACAATGAGCAGTTCTTC	CASSQPRRGASYNEQFF
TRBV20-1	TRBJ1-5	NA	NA	TGCAGTGCTAGAGCTATCTATCAGCCCCAGCATTTT	CSARAIYQPQHF
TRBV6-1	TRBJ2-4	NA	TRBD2	TGTGCCAGCAGAGTAGAGCGGGGGGGCCGGGATGAGAACATTCAGTACTTC	CASRVERGGRDENIQYF
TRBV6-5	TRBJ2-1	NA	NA	TGTGCCACCAACCAGGGGGGTGAGCAGTTCTTC	CATNQGGEQFF
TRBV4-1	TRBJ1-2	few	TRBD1	TGCGCCAGCAGCCCGGACAGGGGGCCGGTCTATGGCTACACCTTC	CASSPDRGPVYGYTF
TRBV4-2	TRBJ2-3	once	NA	TGTGCCAGCAGACCGACCGGAGGGGATACGCAGTATTTT	CASRPTGGDTQYF
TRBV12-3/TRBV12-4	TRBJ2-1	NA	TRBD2	TGTGCCAGCAACACCGGGAGGTACAATGAGCAGTTCTTC	CASNTGRYNEQFF
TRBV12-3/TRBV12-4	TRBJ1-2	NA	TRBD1	TGTGCCAGCAGTCACGGGACAGGGGGCGGTGGCTACACCTTC	CASSHGTGGGGYTF
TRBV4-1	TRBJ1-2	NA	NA	TGCGCCAGCAGCCAAGATCGTCAAAGGGGAGGCCATGGCTACACCTTC	CASSQDRQRGGHGYTF
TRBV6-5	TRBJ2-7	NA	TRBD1	TGTGCCAGCATAAGGGGGCAGGGGGCTTACGAGCAGTACTTC	CASIRGQGAYEQYF
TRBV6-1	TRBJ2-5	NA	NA	TGTGCCAGCACTTCATTGGGAAGGGGAGATGAGCAGTACTTC	CASTSLGRGDEQYF
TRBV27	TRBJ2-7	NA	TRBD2	TGTGCCAGCAGGGGACTAGCGTCCTACGAGCAGTACTTC	CASRGLASYEQYF
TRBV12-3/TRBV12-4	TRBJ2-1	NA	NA	TGTGCCAGCAGTCCCCGTGGGGATGCTCCCTACAATGAGCAGTTCTTC	CASSPRGDAPYNEQFF
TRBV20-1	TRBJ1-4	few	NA	TGCAGTGCTAGAGATCCGGGCTCGGCTAATGAAAAACTGTTTTTT	CSARDPGSANEKLFF
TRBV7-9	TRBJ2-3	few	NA	TGTGCCAGCAGCCCAAGGGAAGCCCCGAGCACAGATACGCAGTATTTT	CASSPREAPSTDTQYF
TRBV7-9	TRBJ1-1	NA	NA	TGTGCCAGCGGAACTCGGGAGGGTCAAGACGAAGCTTTCTTT	CASGTREGQDEAFF
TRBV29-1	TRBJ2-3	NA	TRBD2	TGCACCTCGAACGGGGGGGGCACAGATACGCAGTATTTT	CTSNGGGTDTQYF
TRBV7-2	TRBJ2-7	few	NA	TGTGCCAGCAGCTTCCGTCCGGGGGAGGTGGGGTACGAGCAGTACTTC	CASSFRPGEVGYEQYF
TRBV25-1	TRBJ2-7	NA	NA	TGTGCCAGCAGTGGGAAGGTCTCCTACGAGCAGTACTTC	CASSGKVSYEQYF
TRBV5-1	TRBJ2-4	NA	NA	TGCGCCAGCAGCCACGAGGGGGGGACGGCCAAAAACATTCAGTACTTC	CASSHEGGTAKNIQYF
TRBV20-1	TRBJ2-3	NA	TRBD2	TGCAGTGCTAATCCCTCCATAGCGGGATGGGCAGATATGCAGTATTTT	CSANPSIAGWADMQYF
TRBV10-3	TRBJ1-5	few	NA	TGTGCCATCAGGGAGGGTAACAATCAGCCCCAGCATTTT	CAIREGNNQPQHF
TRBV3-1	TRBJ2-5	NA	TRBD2	TGTGCCAGCAGCCCGCCGGGGACTAGCGTCGCTACCCAGTACTTC	CASSPPGTSVATQYF
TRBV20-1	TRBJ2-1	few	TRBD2	TGCAGTGCTGGCTCTCGACTAGCGGGGAATGAGCAGTTCTTC	CSAGSRLAGNEQFF
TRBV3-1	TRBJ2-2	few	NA	TGTGCCAGCAGCCAACGCCCCGCCGGGGACACCGGGGAGCTGTTTTTT	CASSQRPAGDTGELFF
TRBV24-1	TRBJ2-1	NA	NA	TGTGCCACCAGTGACCCGGATAGCGGCTACAATGAGCAGTTCTTC	CATSDPDSGYNEQFF
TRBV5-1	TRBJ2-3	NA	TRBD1	TGCGCCAGCAGCTGGAGACAGGGGGCAGACGATACGCAGTATTTT	CASSWRQGADDTQYF
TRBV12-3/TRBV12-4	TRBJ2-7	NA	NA	TGTGCCTGCAGTCCTTGGACTGGAGACTACGAGCAGTACTTC	CACSPWTGDYEQYF
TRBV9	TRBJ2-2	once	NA	TGTGCCAGCAGCGTAGTAGGGGGGACTGTCTACCCCACCGGGGAGCTGTTTTTT	CASSVVGGTVYPTGELFF
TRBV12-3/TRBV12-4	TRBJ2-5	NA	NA	TGTGCCAGCAGCGGGATCCCCTCCTGGGGGAACGAGCGAGAGACCCAGTACTTC	CASSGIPSWGNERETQYF
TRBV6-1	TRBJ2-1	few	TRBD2	TGTGCCAGCCGCTGGTGGGCTAGCGGAAGCTCCTACAATGAGCAGTTCTTC	CASRWWASGSSYNEQFF